This TCR beta chain was identified in a study of blood T cell repertoires in COVID-19. Whole-study context: The United States, Italy and Spain supplied acute and convalescent COVID-19 samples. Sources were T cells, B-cell-depleted T cells, or PBMCs; the material itself was cDNA or gDNA.

Everyone who took part was roughly 18 to 90 years old, and they came from 20 to 25 US areas. The CDR3 has 13 amino acids. CDR1 and CDR2 from the germline V gene are SGHNT and YYREEE (reference sequence). Trimming cost V 2 bases and J 6 bases; bases outside gene matches: 4. Clones were read by immunoSEQ multiplex PCR, and TCRdb kept only the in-frame ones, dropping some. The data show over 250,000 clones, about 87% seen once. The sample consisted of PBMCs or T cells enriched from blood (not recorded which). The TCR comes from a woman aged 50 to 65 who had recovered from COVID-19. The chain couples TRBV5-4 to TRBJ2-7, with 8 bases identical to TRBD2. CDR3: CASSLAGVSEQYF. DNA for the CDR3: TGTGCCAGCAGCTTAGCGGGAGTCTCCGAGCAGTACTTC.